There are a few counts of the clone carrying this T cell receptor beta chain. This record belongs to a study of blood T cell repertoires in COVID-19. Study in general: COVID-19 samples, acute and convalescent, were from the United States, Italy and Spain.

V was trimmed by 4 bases and J by 1 base, leaving 8 bases between them. The CDR3 sequence is 14 residues long. Germline lookup yields CDR1 MNHEY and CDR2 SMNVEV (reference sequence). Per the original data handling: Reference gene primer amplification gave estimated nucleated cell counts. Assay used: immunoSEQ multiplex PCR; TCRdb lists only in-frame clones, some missing. The DNA was the basis for D and trimming; V, J and clone size are from that table. The sample holds fewer than 45,000 clones; around nine tenths are singletons and the top ten take around 5%. The sequenced sample was peripheral blood. This sequence joins TRBV27 and TRBJ2-1; weak D call: TRBD1 (7 bases). The source of this sequence is a human donor in a cohort sampled during active COVID-19. Here the CDR3 reads CASSSGGSYNEQFF. Here the CDR3 DNA reads TGTGCCAGCAGTTCAGGGGGGTCCTACAATGAGCAGTTCTTC.